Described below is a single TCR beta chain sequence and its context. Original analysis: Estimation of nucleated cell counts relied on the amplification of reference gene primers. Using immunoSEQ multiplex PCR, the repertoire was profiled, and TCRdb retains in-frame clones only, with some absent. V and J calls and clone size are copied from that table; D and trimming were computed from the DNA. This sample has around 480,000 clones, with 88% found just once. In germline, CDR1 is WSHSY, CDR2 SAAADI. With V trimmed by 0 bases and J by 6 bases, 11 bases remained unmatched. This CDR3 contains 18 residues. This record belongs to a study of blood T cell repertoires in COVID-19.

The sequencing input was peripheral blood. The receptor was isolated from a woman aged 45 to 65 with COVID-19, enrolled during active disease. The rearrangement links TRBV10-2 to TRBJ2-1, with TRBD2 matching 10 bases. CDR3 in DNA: TGCGCCAGCAGTGAGTCGTTTACTAGCGGGGTCCTTCTCAATGAGCAGTTCTTC. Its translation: CASSESFTSGVLLNEQFF.